This record covers a single TCR beta chain. Its antigen is currently unknown. The data were taken from a study of cytomegalovirus exposure and HLA in healthy donors. This CDR3 spans 15 amino acids. Germline CDR1 SGHRS, CDR2 YFSETQ. Losses at the gene ends were 4 bases for V and 11 bases for J; bases not matched to a gene: 13. Vbeta (60) and Jbeta (13) primers were used in the PCR. The table came from immunoSEQ multiplex PCR; TCRdb's copy has only in-frame clones and leaves some out. The table has over 150,000 clones, approximately 84% seen once. Donors were nominally healthy when sampled, though unrecorded immune exposures were likely. Study-wide results and limits: Available immune exposure information covered CMV serostatus only. Three chains linked to CMV were shown in vitro to be specific for CMV antigens.

The J gene is TRBJ1-4, the V gene TRBV5-1; the match to TRBD1 covers 8 bases. The clonotype comes from a man aged 25-45 years in good health and CMV-seropositive. Input material: PBMCs. The CDR3 loop is CASSPSETGAEKLFF. The CDR3 region has the DNA TGCGCCAGCAGCCCCTCCGAGACAGGGGCTGAGAAACTGTTTTTT.